These T cell receptor beta chains were read from a single sample in a study of cytomegalovirus exposure and HLA in healthy donors. Some clones are missing from TCRdb's copy, which holds only in-frame ones; the method was immunoSEQ multiplex PCR. The sample contains 150,000 to 200,000 clones, roughly 77% of which appear only once. What was sequenced was PBMCs. Source of these receptors: a man aged 18 to 29 in good health and CMV-seropositive. Each CDR3 is given with its conserved first and last residue. Fields, in order: V gene, D gene, clone size, J gene, CDR3 DNA, CDR3 protein. D genes are given only for firm matches. Not every row has a clone size; where given, it reads once, few, many or a size class.

>TRBV15|TRBD2|few|TRBJ2-3
TGTGCCACCAGCAGATTGACTAGCGGGGGGGCGGGTACGCAGTATTTT
CATSRLTSGGAGTQYF
>TRBV7-8|NA|few|TRBJ2-3
TGTGCCAGCAGCCGACTATCAGATACGCAGTATTTT
CASSRLSDTQYF
>TRBV28|TRBD2|NA|TRBJ2-3
TGTGCCAGCAGTCCACGGACTAGCGGGGGCACAGATACGCAGTATTTT
CASSPRTSGGTDTQYF
>TRBV2|TRBD1|NA|TRBJ1-2
TGTGCCAGCAACTTGGACAGGGGGAGTCGTGGCTACACCTTC
CASNLDRGSRGYTF
>TRBV4-2|TRBD2|NA|TRBJ2-1
TGTGCCAGCAGCCAAGTAAGCGGGAGCTCCTACAATGAGCAGTTCTTC
CASSQVSGSSYNEQFF
>TRBV4-2|NA|few|TRBJ1-6
TGTGCCAGCAGCCAAGAAGCAGGTGACAGGACCTATAATTCACCCCTCCACTTT
CASSQEAGDRTYNSPLHF
>TRBV4-1|NA|few|TRBJ1-3
TGCGCCAGCAGCCAAGATTCGGGAAACACCATATATTTT
CASSQDSGNTIYF
>TRBV30|NA|few|TRBJ1-2
TGTGCCTGGAGCCACGGGGGGCAATACTATGGCTACACCTTC
CAWSHGGQYYGYTF
>TRBV19|TRBD1|NA|TRBJ1-2
TGTGCCAGTATGGTCCAGGGGGCTGATGGCTACACCTTC
CASMVQGADGYTF
>TRBV9|TRBD2|NA|TRBJ2-3
TGTGCCAGCAGCGTAGATAGCGGGGGATTGGGGGATACGCAGTATTTT
CASSVDSGGLGDTQYF
>TRBV6-1|NA|NA|TRBJ1-1
TGTGCCAGCACCGAAACCCGGGGGACTGAAGCTTTCTTT
CASTETRGTEAFF
>TRBV30|NA|NA|TRBJ2-5
TGTGCCTGCCTCCAGGGCCGACAAGAGACCCAGTACTTC
CACLQGRQETQYF
>TRBV30|TRBD1|NA|TRBJ2-1
TGTGCCTGGAGTGGGGCGGACAGGGGGGCCTACAATGAGCAGTTCTTC
CAWSGADRGAYNEQFF
>TRBV27|TRBD2|few|TRBJ2-3
TGTGCCAGCAGTCCGACTAGCGGGGGGGCCAGAGATACGCAGTATTTT
CASSPTSGGARDTQYF
>TRBV4-1|NA|NA|TRBJ1-2
TGCGCCAGCAGCCAAATGGGCCTATATGGCTACACCTTC
CASSQMGLYGYTF
>TRBV6-1|NA|NA|TRBJ1-5
TGTGCCAGCAGTGGCAGGCCCGACCAGCCCCAGCATTTT
CASSGRPDQPQHF
>TRBV28|NA|NA|TRBJ1-2
TGTGCCAGCAGTTTGGGCAGGGAAAACTATGGCTACACCTTC
CASSLGRENYGYTF
>TRBV4-1|NA|few|TRBJ2-3
TGCGCCAGCAGCCCCTCATCAAGAGGGCTTCGTGGCACCGCAGATACGCAGTATTTT
CASSPSSRGLRGTADTQYF
>TRBV5-1|NA|NA|TRBJ1-2
TGCGCCAGCAGCCCCGCCGCGAACGGTAACTATGGCTACACCTTC
CASSPAANGNYGYTF
>TRBV10-2|NA|few|TRBJ2-3
TGCGCCAGCAGTGTTCTAGGGGTAGATACGCAGTATTTT
CASSVLGVDTQYF
>TRBV11-2|NA|NA|TRBJ1-1
TGTGCCAGCAGCCCGATTCAGGCATATAGGATCAACCCTTTCTTT
CASSPIQAYRINPFF
>TRBV19|TRBD2|NA|TRBJ2-5
TGTGCCAGTAGACGCTCCGGGACTAGCGGGCAGAACCAAGAGACCCAGTACTTC
CASRRSGTSGQNQETQYF
>TRBV6-6|TRBD2|NA|TRBJ2-1
TGTGCCAGCAGTTACGTAGCGGGAGGGGCCGGTAATGAGCAGTTCTTC
CASSYVAGGAGNEQFF
>TRBV5-6|TRBD1|NA|TRBJ2-2
TGTGCCAGCAGCCAGAGTACAGGGGTGGGCACCGGGGAGCTGTTTTTT
CASSQSTGVGTGELFF
>TRBV9|TRBD2|NA|TRBJ2-5
TGTGCCAGCAGCGTTCTAGCGGGGGGGCCATGGGAGACCCAGTACTTC
CASSVLAGGPWETQYF
>TRBV2|NA|once|TRBJ2-3
TGTGCCAGCATGTCTTTCAGACTAGGGCACACAGATACGCAGTATTTT
CASMSFRLGHTDTQYF
>TRBV2|TRBD2|NA|TRBJ2-1
TGTGCCAGCTCCCGGACTAGCGTCTACAATGAGCAGTTCTTC
CASSRTSVYNEQFF
>TRBV11-2|TRBD1|few|TRBJ2-3
TGTGCCAGCAGCTTAGGAAGGGGGCGAGGGATAGGCACAGATACGCAGTATTTT
CASSLGRGRGIGTDTQYF
>TRBV5-1|NA|NA|TRBJ2-5
TGCGCCAGCAGCATTTCCGGGAACCAAGAGACCCAGTACTTC
CASSISGNQETQYF